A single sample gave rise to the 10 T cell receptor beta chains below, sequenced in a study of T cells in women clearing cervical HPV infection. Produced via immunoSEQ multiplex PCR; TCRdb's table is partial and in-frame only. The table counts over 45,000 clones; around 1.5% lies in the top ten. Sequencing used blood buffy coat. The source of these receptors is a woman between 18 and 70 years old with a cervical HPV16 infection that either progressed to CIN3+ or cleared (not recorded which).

CDR3 DNA, as far as it was read: TGTGCCAGCAGCGGACAGGCGTTGAACACTGAA. Its protein is CASSGQALNTE. The CDR3, in full, reads CASSGQALNTEAFF. The chain is built from TRBV14 and TRBJ1-1, with TRBD1 matching 7 bases. Coverage ceases 3 residues before the CDR3 finishes, and the germline J gene fills in the end. CDR3 length: 14 residues. Looked up from germline, CDR1 is SGHDN and CDR2 is FVKESK. After removal of 5 bases from V and 0 bases from J, the junction contained 3 bases not matched to a gene.

CDR3 DNA (partial): TGTGCCAGCAGCTTATCCCCAGGGGCGAGTCAGCCC. It yields the protein CASSLSPGASQP. The complete CDR3 sequence is CASSLSPGASQPQHF. V is TRBV5-6 and J is TRBJ1-5; possibly TRBD1 for D (6 bases). Read data end 3 residues before the CDR3 end; the end is taken from the germline J gene. Trimming shortened V by 2 bases and J by 6 bases, and 15 bases separated the two germline ends. The CDR3 is 15 amino acids. The V gene's germline CDR1 is SGHDT and CDR2 YYEEEE.

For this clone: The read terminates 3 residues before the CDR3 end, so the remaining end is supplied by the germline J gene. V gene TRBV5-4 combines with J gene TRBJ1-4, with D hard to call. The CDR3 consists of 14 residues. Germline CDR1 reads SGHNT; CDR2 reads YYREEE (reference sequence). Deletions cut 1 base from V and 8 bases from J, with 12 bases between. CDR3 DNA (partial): TGTGCCAGCAGCTTGAACAGCAAAAACGAAAAA. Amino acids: CASSLNSKNEK. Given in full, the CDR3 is CASSLNSKNEKLFF.

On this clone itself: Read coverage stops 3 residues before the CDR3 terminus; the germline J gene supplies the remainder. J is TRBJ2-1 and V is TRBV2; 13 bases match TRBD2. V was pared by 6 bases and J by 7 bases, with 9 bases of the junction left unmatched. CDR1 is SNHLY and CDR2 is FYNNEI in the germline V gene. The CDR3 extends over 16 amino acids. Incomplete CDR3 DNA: TGTGCCAGCAGGTCCGGGACTAGCGGGACCTTTAATGAG. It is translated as CASRSGTSGTFNE. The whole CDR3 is CASRSGTSGTFNEQFF.

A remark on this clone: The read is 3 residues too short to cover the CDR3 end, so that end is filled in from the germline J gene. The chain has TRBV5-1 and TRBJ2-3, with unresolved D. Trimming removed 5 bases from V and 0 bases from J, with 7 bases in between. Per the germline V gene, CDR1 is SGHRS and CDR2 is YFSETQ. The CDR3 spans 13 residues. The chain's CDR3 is CASRISSTDTQYF. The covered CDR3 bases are TGCGCCAGCAGAATTTCTAGCACAGATACG.

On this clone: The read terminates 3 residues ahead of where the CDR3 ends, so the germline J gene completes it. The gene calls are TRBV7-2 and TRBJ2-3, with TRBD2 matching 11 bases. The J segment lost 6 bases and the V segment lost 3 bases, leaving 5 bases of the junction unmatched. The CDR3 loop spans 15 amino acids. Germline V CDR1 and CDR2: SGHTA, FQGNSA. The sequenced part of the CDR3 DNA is TGTGCCAGCAGCTTGACTAGCGGGATGGGCGATACG. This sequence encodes CASSLTSGMGDT. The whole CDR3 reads CASSLTSGMGDTQYF.

The CDR3 sequence: CASSLVGAQETQYF. The part of the CDR3 DNA that was read is TGTGCCAGCAGTTTAGTGGGGGCTCAAGAGACC. V is TRBV28 and J is TRBJ2-5; weak D call: TRBD1 (6 bases). The CDR3 end is not reached by the read, which stops 3 residues before it; the germline J gene fills it in. The CDR3 consists of 14 residues. Trimming stripped 2 bases from V and 2 bases from J, with 9 bases between. The germline V gene has CDR1 MDHEN and CDR2 SYDVKM.

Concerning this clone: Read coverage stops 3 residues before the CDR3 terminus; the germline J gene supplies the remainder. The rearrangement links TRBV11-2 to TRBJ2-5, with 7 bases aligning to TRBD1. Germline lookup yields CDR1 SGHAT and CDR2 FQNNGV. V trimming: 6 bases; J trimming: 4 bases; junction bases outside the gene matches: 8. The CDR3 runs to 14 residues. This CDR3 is CASRSGQATETQYF. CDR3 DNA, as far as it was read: TGTGCCAGCAGATCCGGACAGGCGACAGAGACC.

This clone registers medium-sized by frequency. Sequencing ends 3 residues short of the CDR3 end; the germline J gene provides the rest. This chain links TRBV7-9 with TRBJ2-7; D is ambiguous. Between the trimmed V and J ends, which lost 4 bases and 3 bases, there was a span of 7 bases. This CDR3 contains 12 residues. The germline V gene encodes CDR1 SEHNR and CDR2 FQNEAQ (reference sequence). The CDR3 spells CASSSLYYEQYF. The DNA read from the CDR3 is TGTGCCAGCAGCTCCTTGTACTACGAG. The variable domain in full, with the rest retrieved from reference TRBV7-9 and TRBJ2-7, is DTGVSQNPRHKITKRGQNVTFRCDPISEHNRLYWYRQTLGQGPEFLTYFQNEAQLEKSRLLSDRFSAERPKGSFSTLEIQRTEQGDSAMYLCASSSLYYEQYFGPGTRLTVT.

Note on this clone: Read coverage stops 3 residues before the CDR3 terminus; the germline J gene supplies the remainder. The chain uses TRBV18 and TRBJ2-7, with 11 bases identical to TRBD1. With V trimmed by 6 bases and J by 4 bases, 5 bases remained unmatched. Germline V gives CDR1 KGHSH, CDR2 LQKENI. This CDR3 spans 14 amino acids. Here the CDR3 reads CASSPGQGAYEQYF. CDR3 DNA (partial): TGTGCCAGCTCCCCTGGACAGGGGGCGTACGAG.